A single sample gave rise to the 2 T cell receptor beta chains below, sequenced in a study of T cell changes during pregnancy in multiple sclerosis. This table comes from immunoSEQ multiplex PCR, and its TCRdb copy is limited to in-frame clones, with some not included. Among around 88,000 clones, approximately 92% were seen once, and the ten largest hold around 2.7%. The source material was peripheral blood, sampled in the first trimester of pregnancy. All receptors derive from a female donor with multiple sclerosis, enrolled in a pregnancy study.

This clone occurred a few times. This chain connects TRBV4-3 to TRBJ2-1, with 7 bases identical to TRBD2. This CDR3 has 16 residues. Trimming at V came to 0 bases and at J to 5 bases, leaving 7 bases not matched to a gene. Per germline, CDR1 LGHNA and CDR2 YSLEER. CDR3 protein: CASSQDLWGGDNEQFF. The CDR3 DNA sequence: TGCGCCAGCAGCCAAGATCTGTGGGGGGGAGACAATGAGCAGTTCTTC.

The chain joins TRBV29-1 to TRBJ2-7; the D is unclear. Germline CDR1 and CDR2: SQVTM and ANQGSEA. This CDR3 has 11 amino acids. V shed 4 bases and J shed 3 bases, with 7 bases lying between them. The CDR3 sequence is CSVATDYEQYF. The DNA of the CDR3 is TGCAGCGTTGCGACTGACTACGAGCAGTACTTC.